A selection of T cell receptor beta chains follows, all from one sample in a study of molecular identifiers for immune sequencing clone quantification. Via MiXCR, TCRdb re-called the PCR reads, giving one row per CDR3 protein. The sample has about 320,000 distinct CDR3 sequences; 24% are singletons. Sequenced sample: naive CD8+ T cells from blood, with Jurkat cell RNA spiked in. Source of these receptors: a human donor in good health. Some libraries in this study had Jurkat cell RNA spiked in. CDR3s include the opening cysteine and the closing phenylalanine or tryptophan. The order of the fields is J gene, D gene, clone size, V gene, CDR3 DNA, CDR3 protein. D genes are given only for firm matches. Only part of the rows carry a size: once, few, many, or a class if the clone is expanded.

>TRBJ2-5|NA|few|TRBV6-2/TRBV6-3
TGTGCCAGCAGACACGGGTACACCCCGCAAGAGACCCAGTACTTC
CASRHGYTPQETQYF
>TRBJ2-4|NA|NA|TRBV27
TGTGCCAGCATGTCCCGACTAGGCTCCAAAAACATTCAGTACTTC
CASMSRLGSKNIQYF
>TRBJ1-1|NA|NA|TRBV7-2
TGTGCCAGCAGCTTATTCGGTTGGACTGAAGCTTTCTTT
CASSLFGWTEAFF
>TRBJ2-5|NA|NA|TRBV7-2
TGTGCCAGCAGCCCATACCAGGGTTTCACCCAGTACTTC
CASSPYQGFTQYF
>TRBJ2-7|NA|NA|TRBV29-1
TGTAGCGCCCGGGGGCAACTCTACGAGCGGTACTTC
CSARGQLYERYF
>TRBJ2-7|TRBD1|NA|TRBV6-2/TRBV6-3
TGTGCCAGCAGCCCGGGACAGGCCTGCGAGCAGTACTTC
CASSPGQACEQYF
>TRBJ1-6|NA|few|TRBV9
TGTGCCAGCAGCGCAAACCCCGTCGAAGGGGGGAATTCACCCCTCCACTTT
CASSANPVEGGNSPLHF
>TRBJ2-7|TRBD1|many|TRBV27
TGTGCCAGCAGTTTTACAGGGGGGTCCTACGAGCAGTACTTC
CASSFTGGSYEQYF
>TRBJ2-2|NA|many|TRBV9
TGTGCCAGCAGCGTAGGAGGCGGCACCGGGGAGCTGTTTTTT
CASSVGGGTGELFF
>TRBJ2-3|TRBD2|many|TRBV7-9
TGTGCCAGCAGTAAGAGCGGGGGGGCCGCAGATACGCAGTATTTT
CASSKSGGAADTQYF
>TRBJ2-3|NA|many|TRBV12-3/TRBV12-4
TGTGCCAGCAGTCCGGAGAGCACAGATACGCAGTATTTT
CASSPESTDTQYF
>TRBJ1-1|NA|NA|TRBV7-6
TGTGCCAGCGGCCCCGGTTGGGGGACTGAAGCTTTCTTT
CASGPGWGTEAFF
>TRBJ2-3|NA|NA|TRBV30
TGTGCCTGGAGTCTCTGGGACCTGGGGAGTAGAGATACGCAGTATTTT
CAWSLWDLGSRDTQYF
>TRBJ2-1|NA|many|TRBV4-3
TGCGCCAGCAGCCAACTGAGGGCAGGGCACAATGAGCAGTTCTTC
CASSQLRAGHNEQFF
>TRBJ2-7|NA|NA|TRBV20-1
TGCAGTGCTAGACACCGCGAGGACCTTCGCTCCTACGAGCAGTACTTC
CSARHREDLRSYEQYF
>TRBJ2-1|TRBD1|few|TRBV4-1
TGCGCCAGCAGCCAAACAGGACAGGACTTTAAGAATGAGCAGTTCTTC
CASSQTGQDFKNEQFF
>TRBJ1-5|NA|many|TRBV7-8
TGTGCCAGCAGCTTAGCATCAGTTAGCAATCAGCCCCAGCATTTT
CASSLASVSNQPQHF
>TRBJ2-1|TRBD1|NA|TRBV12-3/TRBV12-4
TGTGCCAGCAGCCGGACAGGGACCGGTGAGCAGTTCTTC
CASSRTGTGEQFF
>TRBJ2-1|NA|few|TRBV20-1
TGCAGTGCTAGAGCTCGAGGCGCCGGGACCCCTGGGGAGCAGTTCTTC
CSARARGAGTPGEQFF
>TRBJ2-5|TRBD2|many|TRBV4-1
TGCGCCAGCAGCCAAGATTTAAAGGCCCAGGGACTATTGGAGACCCAGTACTTC
CASSQDLKAQGLLETQYF
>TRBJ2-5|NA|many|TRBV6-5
TGTGCCAGCAGTTACACAGGGATCCAAGAGACCCAGTACTTC
CASSYTGIQETQYF
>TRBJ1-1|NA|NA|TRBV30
TGTGCCTGTTCCCTGGCAGGGTTGGGTTTTGAAGCTTTCTTT
CACSLAGLGFEAFF
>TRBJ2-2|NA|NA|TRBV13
TGTGCCAGCAGCTTCGGAAGGGCCGACTCGAACACCGGGGAGCTGTTTTTT
CASSFGRADSNTGELFF
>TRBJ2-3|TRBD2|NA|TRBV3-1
TGTGCCAGCAGCCAAACTAGCGGGGGGCGCACAGATACGCAGTATTTT
CASSQTSGGRTDTQYF
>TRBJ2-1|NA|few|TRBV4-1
TGCGCCAGCAGCCTAGGCTGGGGAGGCGGTGAGCAGTTCTTC
CASSLGWGGGEQFF
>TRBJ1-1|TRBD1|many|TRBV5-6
TGTGCCAGCAGCATAGACAGGGGCGAAGCTTTCTTT
CASSIDRGEAFF
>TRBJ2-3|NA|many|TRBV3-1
TGTGCCAGCAGCCAAGTGCCGGATGGTACGCAGTATTTT
CASSQVPDGTQYF
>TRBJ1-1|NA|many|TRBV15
TGTGCCACCAGCAGCGAATATGAAGCTTTCTTT
CATSSEYEAFF
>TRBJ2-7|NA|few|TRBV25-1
TGTGCCAGCAGTGATTGGAAAACCTACGAGCAGTACTTC
CASSDWKTYEQYF
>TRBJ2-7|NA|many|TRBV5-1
TGCGCCAGCAGCTTTACTTCCAGCTCCTACGAGCAGTACTTC
CASSFTSSSYEQYF
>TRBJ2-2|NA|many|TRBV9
TGTGCCAGCAGCGTAGGGGGCAGTGGCAACACCGGGGAGCTGTTTTTT
CASSVGGSGNTGELFF
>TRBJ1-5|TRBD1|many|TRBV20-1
TGCAGTGCTAGAGGGACAGGGGGCAATCAGCCCCAGCATTTT
CSARGTGGNQPQHF
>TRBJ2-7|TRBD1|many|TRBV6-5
TGTGCCAGCAGCTATCACCGGGACAGGGCAACCTACGAGCAGTACTTC
CASSYHRDRATYEQYF
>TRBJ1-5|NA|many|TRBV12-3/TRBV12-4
TGTGCCAGCAGTTTCGTTGGAGGGAACCAGCCCCAGCATTTT
CASSFVGGNQPQHF
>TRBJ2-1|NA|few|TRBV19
TGTGCCAGTAGTATAGGGGCAGTCGGCCCCTACAATGAGCAGTTCTTC
CASSIGAVGPYNEQFF
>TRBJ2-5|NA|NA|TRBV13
TGTGCCAGCAGCCACGGAGGCCAAGAGACCCAGTACTTC
CASSHGGQETQYF
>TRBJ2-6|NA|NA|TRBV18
TGTGCCAGCTCACCTAATGGGGCCCACGTCCTGACTTTC
CASSPNGAHVLTF
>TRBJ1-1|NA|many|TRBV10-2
TGCGCCAGCTCGGGGGGTGTCGACACTGAAGCTTTCTTT
CASSGGVDTEAFF
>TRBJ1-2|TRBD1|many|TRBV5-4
TGTGCCAGCACAAGTTCGACAGGGCCGTGGGGCTACACCTTC
CASTSSTGPWGYTF
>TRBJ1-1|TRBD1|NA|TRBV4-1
TGCGCCAGCAGCCAAGGCGCCACAGGGGCAGGATTGAACACTGAAGCTTTCTTT
CASSQGATGAGLNTEAFF
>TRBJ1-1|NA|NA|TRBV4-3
TGCGCCAGCAGCCAGACCGGACAGACCCTGAACACTGAAGCTTTCTTT
CASSQTGQTLNTEAFF
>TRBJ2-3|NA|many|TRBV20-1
TGCAGTGCTAGAGAATTCTCAGGTGATACGCAGTATTTT
CSAREFSGDTQYF
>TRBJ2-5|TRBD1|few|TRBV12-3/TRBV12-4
TGTGCCAGCAGTGTCCCGGGACAGTACGAGACCCAGTACTTC
CASSVPGQYETQYF
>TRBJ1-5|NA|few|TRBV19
TGTGCCAGTAACCCTCAGAAGAATCAGCCCCAGCATTTT
CASNPQKNQPQHF
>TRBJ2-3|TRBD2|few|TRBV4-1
TGCGCCAGCAGCCAAGTACTAGCGGGCCCCTCTAGCACAGATACGCAGTATTTT
CASSQVLAGPSSTDTQYF
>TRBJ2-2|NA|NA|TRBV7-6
TGTGCCAGCTGTTTTACCGGGGAGCTGTTTTTT
CASCFTGELFF
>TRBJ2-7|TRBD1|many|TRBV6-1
TGTGCCAGCAGCGGACAGGGGAAGTACTACGAGCAGTACTTC
CASSGQGKYYEQYF
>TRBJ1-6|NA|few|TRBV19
TGTGCCGTCGGGGGACTTCTTAATTCACCCCTCCACTTT
CAVGGLLNSPLHF
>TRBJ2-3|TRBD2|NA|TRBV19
TGTGCCAGTAGTATAGTGGGACTAGCGGGGAGCACAGATACGCAGTATTTT
CASSIVGLAGSTDTQYF
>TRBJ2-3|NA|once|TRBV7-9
TGTGCCAGTAGCTTAGTGGGGACCGGCGCAGATACGCAGTATTTT
CASSLVGTGADTQYF
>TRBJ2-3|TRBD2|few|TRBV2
TGTGCCAGCATTAGCGGGAAAGTTCCTAGCACAGATACGCAGTATTTT
CASISGKVPSTDTQYF
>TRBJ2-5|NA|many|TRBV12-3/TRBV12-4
TGTGCCAGCAGTTTTCTCGAGACCCAGTACTTC
CASSFLETQYF
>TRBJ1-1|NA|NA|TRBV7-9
TGTGCCAGCAGCCCTCGGGGGGGGGATTCGAACACTGAAGCTTTCTTT
CASSPRGGDSNTEAFF
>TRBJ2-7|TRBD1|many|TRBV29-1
TGCAGCGTTGAAGATCCCATACAGGGGGCATACGAGCAGTACTTC
CSVEDPIQGAYEQYF
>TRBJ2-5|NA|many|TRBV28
TGTGCCAGCAGCCTAAACGCTCACAGCCAGAACCATTTGCGTGAGACCCAGTACTTC
CASSLNAHSQNHLRETQYF
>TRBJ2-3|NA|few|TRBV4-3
TGCGCCAGCAGCCAATTACCTAGTAGCACAGATACGCAGTATTTT
CASSQLPSSTDTQYF
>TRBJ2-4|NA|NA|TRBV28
TGTGCCAGCAGTTTTGAAGGGGCCGTGGGGGCCAAAAACATTCAGTACTTC
CASSFEGAVGAKNIQYF